This T cell receptor beta chain was recovered during a study of cytomegalovirus exposure and HLA in healthy donors. The PCR contained 60 Vbeta and 13 Jbeta primers. In the authors' workflow: A later analysis tallied 80 million to 100 million unique TCR beta chains, 8.5 million to 11 million of them shared. Sequencing was performed with immunoSEQ multiplex PCR; in TCRdb, only in-frame clones are kept and a portion is missing. V, J and clone size derive from that table, while D and trimming were established from the DNA sequence. The top ten clones hold about 3% of a sample with around 130,000 clones, 75% to 85% of them seen once. Study observations and caveats: The authors judged a highly shared variant cluster likely a sequencing artifact.

With respect to this clone: What it recognizes is unknown.

Unmatched junction bases numbered 7, after V lost 6 bases and J lost 2 bases. Germline values: CDR1 MGHDK, CDR2 SYGVNS. The CDR3 sequence is 14 residues long. This sequence was found in a woman aged 18-35 years in good health and CMV-seropositive. Source material: PBMCs. The V gene is TRBV25-1, the J gene TRBJ2-7; 7 bases line up with TRBD1. The CDR3 DNA reads TGTGCCAGCAGCGCGGAAGGGGGCACCTACGAGCAGTACTTC. Translated: CASSAEGGTYEQYF.